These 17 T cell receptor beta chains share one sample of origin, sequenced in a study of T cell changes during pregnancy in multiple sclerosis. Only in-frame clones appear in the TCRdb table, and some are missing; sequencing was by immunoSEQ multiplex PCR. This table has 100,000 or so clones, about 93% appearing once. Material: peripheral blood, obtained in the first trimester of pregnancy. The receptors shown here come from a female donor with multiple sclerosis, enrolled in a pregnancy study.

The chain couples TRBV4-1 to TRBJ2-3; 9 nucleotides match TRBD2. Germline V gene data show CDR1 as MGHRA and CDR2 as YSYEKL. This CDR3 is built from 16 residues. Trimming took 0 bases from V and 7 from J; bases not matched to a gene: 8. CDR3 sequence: CASSQDTSGGTNTQYF. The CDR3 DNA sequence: TGCGCCAGCAGCCAAGATACCAGCGGGGGGACGAATACGCAGTATTTT.

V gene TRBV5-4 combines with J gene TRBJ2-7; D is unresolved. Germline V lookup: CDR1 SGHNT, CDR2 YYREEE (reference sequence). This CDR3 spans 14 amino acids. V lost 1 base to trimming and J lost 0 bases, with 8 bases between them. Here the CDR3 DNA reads TGTGCCAGCAGCTTGTTGGGCAGCTCCTACGAGCAGTACTTC. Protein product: CASSLLGSSYEQYF.

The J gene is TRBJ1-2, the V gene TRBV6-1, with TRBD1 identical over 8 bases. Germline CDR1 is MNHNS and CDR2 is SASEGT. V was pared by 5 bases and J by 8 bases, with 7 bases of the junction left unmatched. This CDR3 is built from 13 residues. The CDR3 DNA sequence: TGTGCCAGCAGTTGGGACAGGAACATAGGCTACACCTTC. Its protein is CASSWDRNIGYTF.

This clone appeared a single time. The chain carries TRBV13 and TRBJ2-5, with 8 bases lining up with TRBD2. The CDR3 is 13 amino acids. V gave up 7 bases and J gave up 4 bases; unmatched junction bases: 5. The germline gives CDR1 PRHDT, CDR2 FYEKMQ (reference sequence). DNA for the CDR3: TGTGCCAGCACACGCGGGGGGCTAGAGACCCAGTACTTC. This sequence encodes CASTRGGLETQYF.

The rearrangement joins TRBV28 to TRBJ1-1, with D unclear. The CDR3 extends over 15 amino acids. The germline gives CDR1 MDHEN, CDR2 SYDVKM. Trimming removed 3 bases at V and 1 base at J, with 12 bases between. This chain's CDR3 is CASSFLRQKNTEAFF. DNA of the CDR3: TGTGCCAGCAGTTTCCTCCGACAAAAGAACACTGAAGCTTTCTTT.

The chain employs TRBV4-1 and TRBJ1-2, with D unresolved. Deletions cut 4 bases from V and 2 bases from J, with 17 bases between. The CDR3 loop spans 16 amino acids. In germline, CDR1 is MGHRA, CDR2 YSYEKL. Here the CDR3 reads CASSPYLSGENYGYTF. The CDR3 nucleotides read TGCGCCAGCAGCCCCTACCTTTCCGGGGAAAACTATGGCTACACCTTC.

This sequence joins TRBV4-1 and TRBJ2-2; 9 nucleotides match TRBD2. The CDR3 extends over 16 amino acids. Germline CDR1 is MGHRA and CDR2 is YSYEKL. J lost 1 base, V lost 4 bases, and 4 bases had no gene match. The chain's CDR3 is CASSPISGGNTGELFF. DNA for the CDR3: TGCGCCAGCAGCCCTATTAGCGGGGGGAACACCGGGGAGCTGTTTTTT.

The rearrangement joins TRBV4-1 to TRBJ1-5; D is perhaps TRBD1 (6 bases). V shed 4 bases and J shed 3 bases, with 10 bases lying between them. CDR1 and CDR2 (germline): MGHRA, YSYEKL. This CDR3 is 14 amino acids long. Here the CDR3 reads CASSPTGYNQPQHF. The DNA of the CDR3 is TGCGCCAGCAGCCCGACAGGCTACAATCAGCCCCAGCATTTT.

The CDR3 sequence: CASSQRPTLQGSADTQYF. The CDR3 nucleotides read TGTGCCAGCTCACAAAGACCAACTCTACAGGGGAGCGCAGATACGCAGTATTTT. The chain links TRBV18 to TRBJ2-3; 7 nucleotides line up with TRBD1. The germline V gene encodes CDR1 KGHSH and CDR2 LQKENI. This CDR3 spans 18 amino acids. The junction had 17 bases not matched to a gene; V was cut back by 4 bases and J by 4 bases.

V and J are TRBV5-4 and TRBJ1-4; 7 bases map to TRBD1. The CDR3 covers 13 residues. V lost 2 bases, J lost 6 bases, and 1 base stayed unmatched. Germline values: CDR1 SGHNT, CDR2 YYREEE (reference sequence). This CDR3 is CASSLDRDEKLFF. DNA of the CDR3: TGTGCCAGCAGCTTAGACAGGGATGAAAAACTGTTTTTT.

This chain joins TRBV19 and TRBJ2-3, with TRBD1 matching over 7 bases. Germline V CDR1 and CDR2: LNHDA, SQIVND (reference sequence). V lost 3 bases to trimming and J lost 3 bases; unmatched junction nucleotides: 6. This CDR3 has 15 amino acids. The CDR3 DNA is TGTGCCAGTAGTATTCCAGGGGGTGGTACAGATACGCAGTATTTT. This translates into CASSIPGGGTDTQYF.

CDR3 residues: CAIKTADNQETQYF. The DNA of the CDR3 is TGTGCCATCAAAACAGCTGACAACCAAGAGACCCAGTACTTC. The rearrangement joins TRBV10-3 to TRBJ2-5; D uncertain. Deletions cut 7 bases from V and 0 bases from J, with 12 bases between. This CDR3 spans 14 amino acids. Germline V gene sequence: CDR1 ENHRY, CDR2 SYGVKD.

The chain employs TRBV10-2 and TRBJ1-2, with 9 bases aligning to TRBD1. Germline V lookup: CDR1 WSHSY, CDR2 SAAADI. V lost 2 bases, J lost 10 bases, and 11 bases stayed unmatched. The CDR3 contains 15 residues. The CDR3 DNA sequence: TGCGCCAGCAGTGAGAGACAGGGAGACAGGGGGTACTACACCTTC. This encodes CASSERQGDRGYYTF.

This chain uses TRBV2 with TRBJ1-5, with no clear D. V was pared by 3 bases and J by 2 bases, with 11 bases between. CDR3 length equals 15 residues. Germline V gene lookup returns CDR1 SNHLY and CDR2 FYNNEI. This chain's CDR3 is CASSDWAFGNQPQHF. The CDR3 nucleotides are TGTGCCAGCAGTGACTGGGCCTTCGGCAATCAGCCCCAGCATTTT.

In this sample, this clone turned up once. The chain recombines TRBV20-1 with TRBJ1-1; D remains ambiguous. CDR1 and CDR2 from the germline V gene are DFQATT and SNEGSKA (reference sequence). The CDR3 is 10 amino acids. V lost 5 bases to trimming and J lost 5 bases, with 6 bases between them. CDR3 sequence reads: CSAPRTEAFF. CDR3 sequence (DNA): TGCAGTGCTCCTCGGACTGAAGCTTTCTTT.

CDR3 DNA sequence: TGTGCCAGCCATCTAGCGGGGCGTACAGATACGCAGTATTTT. It yields the protein CASHLAGRTDTQYF. The chain uses TRBV6-5 and TRBJ2-3; 9 bases are shared with TRBD2. After removal of 8 bases from V and 3 bases from J, the junction contained 6 bases not matched to a gene. The CDR3 is made up of 14 amino acids. Germline values: CDR1 MNHEY, CDR2 SVGAGI.

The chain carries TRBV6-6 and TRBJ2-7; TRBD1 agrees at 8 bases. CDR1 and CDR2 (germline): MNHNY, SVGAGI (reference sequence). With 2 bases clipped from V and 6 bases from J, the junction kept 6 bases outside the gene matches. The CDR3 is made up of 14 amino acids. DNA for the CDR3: TGTGCCAGCAGTTACCCCGGGGACAGGCGCGAGCAGTACTTC. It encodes CASSYPGDRREQYF.